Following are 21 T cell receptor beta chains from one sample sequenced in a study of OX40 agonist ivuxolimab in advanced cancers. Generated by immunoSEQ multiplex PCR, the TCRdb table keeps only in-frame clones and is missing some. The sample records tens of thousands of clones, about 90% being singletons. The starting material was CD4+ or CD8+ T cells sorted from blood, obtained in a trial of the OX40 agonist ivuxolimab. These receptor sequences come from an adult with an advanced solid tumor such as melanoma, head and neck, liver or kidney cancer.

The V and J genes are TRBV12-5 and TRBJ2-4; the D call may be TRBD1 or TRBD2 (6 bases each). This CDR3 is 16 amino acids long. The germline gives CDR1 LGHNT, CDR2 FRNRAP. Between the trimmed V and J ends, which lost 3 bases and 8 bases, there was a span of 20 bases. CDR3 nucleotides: TGTGCTAGTGGTTTTAGGGGGTCTCGGAGGGAGTACATTCAGTACTTC. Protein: CASGFRGSRREYIQYF.

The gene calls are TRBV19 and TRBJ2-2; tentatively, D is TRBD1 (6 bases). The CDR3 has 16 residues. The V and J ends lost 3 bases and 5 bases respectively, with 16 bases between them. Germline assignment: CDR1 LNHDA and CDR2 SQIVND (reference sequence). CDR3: CASSIQNRAMTGELFF. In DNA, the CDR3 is TGTGCCAGTAGTATTCAGAACAGGGCGATGACCGGGGAGCTGTTTTTT.

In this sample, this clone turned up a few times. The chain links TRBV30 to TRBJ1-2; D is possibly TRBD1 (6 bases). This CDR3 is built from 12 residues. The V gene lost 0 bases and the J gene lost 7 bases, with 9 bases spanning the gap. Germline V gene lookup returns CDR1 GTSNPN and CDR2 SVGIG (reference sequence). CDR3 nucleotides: TGTGCCTGGAGTGTAGACAGGATTGGCTACACCTTC. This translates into CAWSVDRIGYTF. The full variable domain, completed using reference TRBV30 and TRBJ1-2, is SQTIHQWPATLVQPVGSPLSLECTVEGTSNPNLYWYRQAAGRGLQLLFYSVGIGQISSEVPQNLSASRPQDRQFILSSKKLLLSDSGFYLCAWSVDRIGYTFGSGTRLTVV.

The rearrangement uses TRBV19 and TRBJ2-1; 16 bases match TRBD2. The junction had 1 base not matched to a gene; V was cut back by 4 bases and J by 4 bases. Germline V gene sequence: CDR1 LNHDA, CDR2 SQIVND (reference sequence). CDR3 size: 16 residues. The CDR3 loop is CASSKGLAGGYNEQFF. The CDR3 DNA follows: TGTGCCAGTAGTAAGGGACTAGCGGGGGGGTACAATGAGCAGTTCTTC.

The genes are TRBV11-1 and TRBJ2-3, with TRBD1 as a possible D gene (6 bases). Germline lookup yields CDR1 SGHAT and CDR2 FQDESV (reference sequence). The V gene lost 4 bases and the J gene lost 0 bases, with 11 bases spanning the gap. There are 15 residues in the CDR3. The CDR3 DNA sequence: TGTGCCAGCAGCTCCCAAGGACAGAGCACAGATACGCAGTATTTT. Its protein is CASSSQGQSTDTQYF. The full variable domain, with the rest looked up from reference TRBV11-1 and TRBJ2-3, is EAEVAQSPRYKITEKSQAVAFWCDPISGHATLYWYRQILGQGPELLVQFQDESVVDDSQLPKDRFSAERLKGVDSTLKIQPAELGDSAMYLCASSSQGQSTDTQYFGPGTRLTVL.

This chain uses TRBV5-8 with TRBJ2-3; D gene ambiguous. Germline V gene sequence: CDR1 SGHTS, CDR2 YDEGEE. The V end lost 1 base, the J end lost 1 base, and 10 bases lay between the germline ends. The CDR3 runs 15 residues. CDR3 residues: CASSLLRSRTDTQYF. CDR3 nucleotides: TGTGCCAGCAGCTTGTTGCGGAGCCGCACAGATACGCAGTATTTT.

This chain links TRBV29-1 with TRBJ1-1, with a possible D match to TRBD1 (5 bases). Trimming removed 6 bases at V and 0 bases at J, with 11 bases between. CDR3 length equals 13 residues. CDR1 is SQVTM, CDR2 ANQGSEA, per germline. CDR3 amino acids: CSVQVGVNTEAFF. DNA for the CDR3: TGCAGCGTCCAGGTGGGGGTGAACACTGAAGCTTTCTTT.

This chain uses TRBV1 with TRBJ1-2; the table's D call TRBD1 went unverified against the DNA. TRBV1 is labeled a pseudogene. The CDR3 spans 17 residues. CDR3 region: CTSSHLLGQQADYGYTF. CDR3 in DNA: TGCACCAGCAGCCATCTCCTTGGACAGCAAGCGGACTATGGCTACACCTTC.

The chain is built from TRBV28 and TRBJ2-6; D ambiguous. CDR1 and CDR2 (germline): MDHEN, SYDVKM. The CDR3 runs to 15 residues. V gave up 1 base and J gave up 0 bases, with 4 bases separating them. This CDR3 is CASSLLGSGANVLTF. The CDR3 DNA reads TGTGCCAGCAGTTTATTGGGCTCTGGGGCCAACGTCCTGACTTTC.

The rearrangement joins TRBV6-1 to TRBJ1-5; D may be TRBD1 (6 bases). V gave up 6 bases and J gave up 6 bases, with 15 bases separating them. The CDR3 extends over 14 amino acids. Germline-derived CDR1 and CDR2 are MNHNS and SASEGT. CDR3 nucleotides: TGTGCCAGCAGGCAGACAGGATCGGGTCAGCCCCAGCATTTT. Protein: CASRQTGSGQPQHF.

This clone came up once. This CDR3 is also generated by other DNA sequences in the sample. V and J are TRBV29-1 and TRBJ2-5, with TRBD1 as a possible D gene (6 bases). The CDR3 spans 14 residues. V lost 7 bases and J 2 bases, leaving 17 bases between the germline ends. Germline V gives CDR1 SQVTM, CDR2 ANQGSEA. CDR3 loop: CSGVGGGSQETQYF. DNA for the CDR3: TGCAGCGGGGTGGGTGGGGGCAGTCAAGAGACCCAGTACTTC.

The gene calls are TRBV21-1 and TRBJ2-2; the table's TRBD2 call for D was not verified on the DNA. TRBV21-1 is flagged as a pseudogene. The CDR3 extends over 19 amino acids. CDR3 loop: CASSATLAGYQSNTGELFF. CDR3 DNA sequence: TGTGCCAGCAGCGCGACTCTAGCGGGTTACCAATCGAACACCGGGGAGCTGTTTTTT.

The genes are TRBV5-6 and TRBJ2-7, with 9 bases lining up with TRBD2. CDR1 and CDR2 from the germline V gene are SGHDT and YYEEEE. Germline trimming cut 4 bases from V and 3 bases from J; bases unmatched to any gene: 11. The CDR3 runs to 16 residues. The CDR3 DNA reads TGTGCCAGCAGCCCCCGCCTAGCGGGATTTGTCTACGAGCAGTACTTC. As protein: CASSPRLAGFVYEQYF. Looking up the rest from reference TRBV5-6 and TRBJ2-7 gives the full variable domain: DAGVTQSPTHLIKTRGQQVTLRCSPKSGHDTVSWYQQALGQGPQFIFQYYEEEERQRGNFPDRFSGHQFPNYSSELNVNALLLGDSALYLCASSPRLAGFVYEQYFGPGTRLTVT.

The CDR3 DNA reads TGTGCCATCAGTGACGCATCGGCGAGCACAGATACGCAGTATTTT. This codes for CAISDASASTDTQYF. The rearrangement links TRBV10-3 to TRBJ2-3; D not certain. The CDR3 sequence is 15 residues long. The V end was cut by 3 bases, the J end by 0 bases, with 10 bases between. Germline CDR1 ENHRY, CDR2 SYGVKD.

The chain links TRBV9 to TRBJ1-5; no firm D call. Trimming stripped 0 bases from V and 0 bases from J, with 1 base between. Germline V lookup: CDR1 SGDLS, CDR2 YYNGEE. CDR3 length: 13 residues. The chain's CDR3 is CASSVGSNQPQHF. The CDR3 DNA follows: TGTGCCAGCAGCGTAGGTAGCAATCAGCCCCAGCATTTT.

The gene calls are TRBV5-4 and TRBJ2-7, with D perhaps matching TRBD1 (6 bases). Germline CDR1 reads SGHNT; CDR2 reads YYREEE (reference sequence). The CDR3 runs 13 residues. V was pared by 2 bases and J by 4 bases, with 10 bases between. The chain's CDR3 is CASSFADRYEQYF. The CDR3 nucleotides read TGTGCCAGCAGCTTCGCCGACAGGTACGAGCAGTACTTC.

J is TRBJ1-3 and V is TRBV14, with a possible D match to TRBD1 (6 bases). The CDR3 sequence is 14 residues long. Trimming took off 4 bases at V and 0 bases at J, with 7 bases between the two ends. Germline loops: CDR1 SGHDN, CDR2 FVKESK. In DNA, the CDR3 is TGTGCCAGCAGCCGGGACAACTCTGGAAACACCATATATTTT. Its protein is CASSRDNSGNTIYF.

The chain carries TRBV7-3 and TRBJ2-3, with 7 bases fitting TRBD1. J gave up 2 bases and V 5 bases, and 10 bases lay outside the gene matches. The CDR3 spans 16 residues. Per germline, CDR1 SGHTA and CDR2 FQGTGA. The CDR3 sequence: CASSLLPGQNTDTQYF. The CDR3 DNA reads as TGTGCCAGCAGCCTGTTACCGGGACAGAACACAGATACGCAGTATTTT.

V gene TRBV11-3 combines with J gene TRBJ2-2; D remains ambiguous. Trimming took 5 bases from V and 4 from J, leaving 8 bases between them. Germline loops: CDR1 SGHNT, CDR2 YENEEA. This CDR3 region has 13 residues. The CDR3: CASSPPGTGELFF. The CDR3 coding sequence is TGTGCCAGCAGCCCCCCGGGCACCGGGGAGCTGTTTTTT. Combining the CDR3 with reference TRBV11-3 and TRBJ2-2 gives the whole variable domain EAGVVQSPRYKIIEKKQPVAFWCNPISGHNTLYWYLQNLGQGPELLIRYENEEAVDDSQLPKDRFSAERLKGVDSTLKIQPAELGDSAVYLCASSPPGTGELFFGEGSRLTVL.

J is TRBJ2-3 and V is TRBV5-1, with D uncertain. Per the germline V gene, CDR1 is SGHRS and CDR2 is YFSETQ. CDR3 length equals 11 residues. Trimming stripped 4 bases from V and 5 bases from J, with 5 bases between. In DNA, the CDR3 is TGCGCCAGCAGCCTTAAAGATACGCAGTATTTT. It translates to CASSLKDTQYF. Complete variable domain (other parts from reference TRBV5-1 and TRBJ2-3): KAGVTQTPRYLIKTRGQQVTLSCSPISGHRSVSWYQQTPGQGLQFLFEYFSETQRNKGNFPGRFSGRQFSNSRSEMNVSTLELGDSALYLCASSLKDTQYFGPGTRLTVL.

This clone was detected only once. CDR3 sequence: CASSPRTGNTGELFF. CDR3 DNA: TGTGCCAGCAGTCCCCGGACAGGGAACACCGGGGAGCTGTTTTTT. The gene calls are TRBV6-1 and TRBJ2-2, with 7 bases matching TRBD1. The CDR3 runs to 15 residues. The germline gives CDR1 MNHNS, CDR2 SASEGT. V lost 5 bases, J lost 1 base, and 4 bases stayed unmatched.